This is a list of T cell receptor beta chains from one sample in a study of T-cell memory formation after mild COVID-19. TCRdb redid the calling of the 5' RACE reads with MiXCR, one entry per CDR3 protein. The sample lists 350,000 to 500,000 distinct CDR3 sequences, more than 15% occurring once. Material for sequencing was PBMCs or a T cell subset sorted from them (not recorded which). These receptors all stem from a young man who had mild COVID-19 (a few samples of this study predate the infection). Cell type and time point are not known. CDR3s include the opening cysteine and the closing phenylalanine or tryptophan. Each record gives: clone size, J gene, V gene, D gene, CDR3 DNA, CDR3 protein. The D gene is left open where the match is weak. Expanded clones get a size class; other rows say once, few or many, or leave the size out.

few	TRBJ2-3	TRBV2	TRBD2	TGTGCCAGCAGGGCGGGACTAGCGGGGGGGCAGGCGCAGTATTTT	CASRAGLAGGQAQYF
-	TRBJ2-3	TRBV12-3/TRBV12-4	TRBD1	TGTGCCAGCAGCCTAACAGGGGACGATACGCAGTATTTT	CASSLTGDDTQYF
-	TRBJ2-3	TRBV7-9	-	TGTGCCAGCAGCCCACTGGCGAGCACAGATACGCAGTATTTT	CASSPLASTDTQYF
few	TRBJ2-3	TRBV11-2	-	TGTGCCAGCACCGCTTGGCGAGATACGCAGTATTTT	CASTAWRDTQYF
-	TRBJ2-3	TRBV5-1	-	TGCGCCAGCAGCTTGGAGTCTGGGGGCGAGGATACGCAGTATTTT	CASSLESGGEDTQYF
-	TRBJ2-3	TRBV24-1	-	TGTGCCACCTCTTCAGGGGTCGGTACGCAGTATTTT	CATSSGVGTQYF
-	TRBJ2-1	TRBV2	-	TGTGCCATACCGAGCCGCGATGAGCAGTTCTTC	CAIPSRDEQFF
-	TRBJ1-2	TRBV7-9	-	TGTGCCAGCAGCCCCCCTTTGAGCCAGATCTATGGCTACACCTTC	CASSPPLSQIYGYTF
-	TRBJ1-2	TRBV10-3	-	TGTGCCATCAGTCCCGCGGAGGGCGGAGGCTACACCTTC	CAISPAEGGGYTF
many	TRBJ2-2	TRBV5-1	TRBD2	TGCGCCAGCAGCCCGGCCCCTACTAGCGCCACCGGGGAGCTGTTTTTT	CASSPAPTSATGELFF
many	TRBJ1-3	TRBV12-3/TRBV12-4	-	TGTGCCAGCAGTTTCAGGAGCTCTGGAAACACCATATATTTT	CASSFRSSGNTIYF
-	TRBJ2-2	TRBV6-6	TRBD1	TGTGCCAGCACCGAGAAGGACAGGGGCGCCGGGGAGCTGTTTTTT	CASTEKDRGAGELFF
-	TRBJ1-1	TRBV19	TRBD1	TGTGCCAGTAGACTGACAGGGGGCACTGAAGCTTTCTTT	CASRLTGGTEAFF
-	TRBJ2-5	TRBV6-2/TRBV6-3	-	TGTGCCAGCAGTTTGGGGAATCACGGGGCCCAGTACTTC	CASSLGNHGAQYF
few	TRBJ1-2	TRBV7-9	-	TGTGCCAGCGCGGGCTCCAAGAGCTACACCTTC	CASAGSKSYTF
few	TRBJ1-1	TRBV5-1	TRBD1	TGCGCCAGCACCGAGACAGGGCTGAACACTGAAGCTTTCTTT	CASTETGLNTEAFF
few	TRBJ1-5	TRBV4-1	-	TGCGCCAGCAGCCAAGACGAGGGATCCCATCAGCCCCAGCATTTT	CASSQDEGSHQPQHF
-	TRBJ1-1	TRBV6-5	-	TGTGCCAGCCGACTCCCCCAAGGGAACACTGAAGCTTTCTTT	CASRLPQGNTEAFF
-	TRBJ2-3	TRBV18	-	TGTGCCAGCTCACCGCTCGGGGCGCCAGATACGCAGTATTTT	CASSPLGAPDTQYF
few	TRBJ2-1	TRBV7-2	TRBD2	TGTGCCAGCAGCGCGACTAGCGGAAGCAATGAGCAGTTCTTC	CASSATSGSNEQFF
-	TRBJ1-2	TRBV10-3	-	TGTGCCGCCCGAGGACACCAAAAGGGGGGCTACACCTTC	CAARGHQKGGYTF
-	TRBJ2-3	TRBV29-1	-	TGCAGCGTTGAAGATCCTCTTGGTCAGTATTTT	CSVEDPLGQYF
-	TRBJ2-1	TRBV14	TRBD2	TGTGCCAGCAGCCAAAGCGGGGGGGCTAGTGAGCAGTTCTTC	CASSQSGGASEQFF
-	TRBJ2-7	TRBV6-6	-	TGTGCCAGCAGTTCCAGGGTAAACTCCTACGAGCAGTACTTC	CASSSRVNSYEQYF
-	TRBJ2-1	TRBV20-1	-	TGCAGTGCTAGAGATGGTCTAGCAGATGAGCAGTTCTTC	CSARDGLADEQFF
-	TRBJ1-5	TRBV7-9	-	TGTGCCAGCAGCTTAGAAGACTTGCCCCAGCATTTT	CASSLEDLPQHF
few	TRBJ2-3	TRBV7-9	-	TGTGCCAGCAGCGAATCCGGGACTCCAAACCCGGATACGCAGTATTTT	CASSESGTPNPDTQYF
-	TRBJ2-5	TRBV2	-	TGTGCCAGCAGTGAAGGGGCCCAGGGGACCCAGTACTTC	CASSEGAQGTQYF
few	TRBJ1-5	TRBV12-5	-	TGTGCTAGTGGTTTGGGTTGGACAAATCAGCCCCAGCATTTT	CASGLGWTNQPQHF
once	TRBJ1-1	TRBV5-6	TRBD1	TGTGCCAGCATTCGACTCGGGACAGGATACACTGAAGCTTTCTTT	CASIRLGTGYTEAFF
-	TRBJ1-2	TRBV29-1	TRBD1	TGCAGCGTGGGCACAGGGGTGGGCTATGGCTACACCTTC	CSVGTGVGYGYTF
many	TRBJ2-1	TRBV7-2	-	TGTGCCAGCAGTCCCTACAATGAGCAGTTCTTC	CASSPYNEQFF
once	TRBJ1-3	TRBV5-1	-	TGCGCCAGCAGCTCAACCGGGACACTAACCAAAAGCTCTGGAAACACCATATATTTT	CASSSTGTLTKSSGNTIYF
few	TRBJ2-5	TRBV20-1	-	TGCAGTGCCGCTGCCCGAGAGACCCAGTACTTC	CSAAARETQYF
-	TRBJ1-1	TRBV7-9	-	TGTGCCAGCAGCCCACATCGGCTTTTCTTT	CASSPHRLFF
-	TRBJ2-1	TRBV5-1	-	TGCGCCAGCAGCTTGATCCAGGCGGGGTCCTACAATGAGCAGTTCTTC	CASSLIQAGSYNEQFF
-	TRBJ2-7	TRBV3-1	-	TGTGCCAGCAGCCAAGAAGCCCGCGGTGACGAGCAGTACTTC	CASSQEARGDEQYF
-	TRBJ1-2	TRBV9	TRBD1	TGTGCCAGCAGCCCGAGGAAGGGACAGGGACCTCACTATGGCTACACCTTC	CASSPRKGQGPHYGYTF
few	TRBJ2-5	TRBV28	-	TGTGCCAGCAGTGTAGGAAGCGGGGAGACCCAGTACTTC	CASSVGSGETQYF
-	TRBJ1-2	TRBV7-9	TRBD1	TGTGCCAGCAGCTCCCTCGACAGGGAACACGGCTACACCTTC	CASSSLDREHGYTF